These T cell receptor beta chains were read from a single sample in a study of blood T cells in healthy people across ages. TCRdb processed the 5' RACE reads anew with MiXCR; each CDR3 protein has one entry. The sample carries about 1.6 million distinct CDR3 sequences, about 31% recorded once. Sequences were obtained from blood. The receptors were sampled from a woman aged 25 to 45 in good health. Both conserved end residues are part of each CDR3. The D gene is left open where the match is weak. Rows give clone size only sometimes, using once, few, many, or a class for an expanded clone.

CDR3nt: TGCAGTGCTAGAAGGACAGGGCATGGGATGGGGTTCGAGCAGTACTTC
CDR3aa: CSARRTGHGMGFEQYF
v_gene: TRBV20-1
j_gene: TRBJ2-7
d_gene: TRBD1
abundance: NA

CDR3nt: TGTGCCACCCTTCCGTCACCCGGGACAGGGACCTATGGCTACACCTTC
CDR3aa: CATLPSPGTGTYGYTF
v_gene: TRBV15
j_gene: TRBJ1-2
d_gene: TRBD1
abundance: few

CDR3nt: TGTGCCAGCAGCTTATCAGGCCCTAACATTCAGTACTTC
CDR3aa: CASSLSGPNIQYF
v_gene: TRBV5-6
j_gene: TRBJ2-4
d_gene: NA
abundance: NA

CDR3nt: TGTGCCTGGAGACGACAGGGGAACTATGGCTACACCTTC
CDR3aa: CAWRRQGNYGYTF
v_gene: TRBV30
j_gene: TRBJ1-2
d_gene: TRBD1
abundance: NA

CDR3nt: TGTGCCAGCAGCCGACCACAGGGTCCCCGCCTAGCGGGCCCGAGCTCCTACAATGAGCAGTTCTTC
CDR3aa: CASSRPQGPRLAGPSSYNEQFF
v_gene: TRBV11-1
j_gene: TRBJ2-1
d_gene: TRBD2
abundance: NA

CDR3nt: TGTGCCAGCAGCCCAGAAGCTGGGGCCAACGTCCTGACTTTC
CDR3aa: CASSPEAGANVLTF
v_gene: TRBV3-1
j_gene: TRBJ2-6
d_gene: NA
abundance: few

CDR3nt: TGTGCCAGCAGTGGGTCTGAGCCTAGCTCTGGGGCCGACGTCCTGACTTTC
CDR3aa: CASSGSEPSSGADVLTF
v_gene: TRBV7-9
j_gene: TRBJ2-6
d_gene: NA
abundance: NA

CDR3nt: TGCGCCGGCAGCTTGGCCCCACTTACAAACAATGAGCAGTTCTTC
CDR3aa: CAGSLAPLTNNEQFF
v_gene: TRBV5-1
j_gene: TRBJ2-1
d_gene: NA
abundance: NA

CDR3nt: TGTGCCAGCAGCCGCAATGGGATAGCGGGGGGTTTACAAGAGACCCAGTACTTC
CDR3aa: CASSRNGIAGGLQETQYF
v_gene: TRBV7-6
j_gene: TRBJ2-5
d_gene: TRBD2
abundance: many

CDR3nt: TGTGCCAGCTCACCCCCGGGACAGGCCCGGTCAGAGACCCAGTACTTC
CDR3aa: CASSPPGQARSETQYF
v_gene: TRBV18
j_gene: TRBJ2-5
d_gene: TRBD1
abundance: few

CDR3nt: TGTGCCAGCAGCCCCCGTGGGACTACCATACACAATGAGCAGTTCTTC
CDR3aa: CASSPRGTTIHNEQFF
v_gene: TRBV4-2
j_gene: TRBJ2-1
d_gene: TRBD2
abundance: NA